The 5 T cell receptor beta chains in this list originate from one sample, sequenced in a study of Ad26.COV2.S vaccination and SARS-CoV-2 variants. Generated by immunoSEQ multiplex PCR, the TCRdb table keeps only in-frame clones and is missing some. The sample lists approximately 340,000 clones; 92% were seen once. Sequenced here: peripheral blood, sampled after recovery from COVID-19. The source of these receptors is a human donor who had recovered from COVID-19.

CDR3 coding DNA: TGTGCCAGCAGCTTGGCCCGGGTTCCGGGGACTGAAGCTTTCTTT. It codes for CASSLARVPGTEAFF. The chain uses TRBV5-8 and TRBJ1-1; D is uncertain. The CDR3 covers 15 residues. Germline loops: CDR1 SGHTS, CDR2 YDEGEE. Trimming pared 0 bases from V and 5 bases from J, leaving 14 bases between. Combining the CDR3 with reference TRBV5-8 and TRBJ1-1 gives the whole variable domain EAGVTQSPTHLIKTRGQQATLRCSPISGHTSVYWYQQALGLGLQFLLWYDEGEERNRGNFPPRFSGRQFPNYSSELNVNALELEDSALYLCASSLARVPGTEAFFGQGTRLTVV.

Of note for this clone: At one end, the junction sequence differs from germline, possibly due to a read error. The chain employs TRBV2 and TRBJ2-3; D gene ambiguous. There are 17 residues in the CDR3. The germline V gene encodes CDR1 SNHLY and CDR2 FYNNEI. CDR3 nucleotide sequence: TGTGCCAGTAGTGAATATAGTCCGCATTCTAGCACAGATACGCAGTATTTT. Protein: CASSEYSPHSSTDTQYF.

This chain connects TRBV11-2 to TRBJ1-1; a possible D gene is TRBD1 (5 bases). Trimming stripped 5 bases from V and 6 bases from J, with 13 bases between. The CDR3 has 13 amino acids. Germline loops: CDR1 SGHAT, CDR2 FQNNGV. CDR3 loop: CASSISGRAEAFF. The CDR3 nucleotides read TGTGCCAGCAGCATTTCAGGGAGGGCTGAAGCTTTCTTT. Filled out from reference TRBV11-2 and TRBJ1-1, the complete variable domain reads EAGVAQSPRYKIIEKRQSVAFWCNPISGHATLYWYQQILGQGPKLLIQFQNNGVVDDSQLPKDRFSAERLKGVDSTLKIQPAKLEDSAVYLCASSISGRAEAFFGQGTRLTVV.

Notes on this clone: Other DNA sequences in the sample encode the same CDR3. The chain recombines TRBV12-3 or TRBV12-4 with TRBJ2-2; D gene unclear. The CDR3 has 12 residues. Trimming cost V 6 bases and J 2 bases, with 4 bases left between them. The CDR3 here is CASSPNTGELFF. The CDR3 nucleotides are TGTGCCAGCAGCCCAAACACCGGGGAGCTGTTTTTT.

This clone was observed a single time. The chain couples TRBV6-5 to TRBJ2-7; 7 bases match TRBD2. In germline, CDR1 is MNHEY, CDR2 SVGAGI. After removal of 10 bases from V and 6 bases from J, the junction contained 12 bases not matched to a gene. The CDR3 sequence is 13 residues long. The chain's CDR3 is CAISREVQGEQYF. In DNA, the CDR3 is TGTGCCATCTCCCGGGAGGTTCAAGGCGAGCAGTACTTC.